This entry lists 9 T cell receptor beta chains sequenced from one sample in a study of early T cells in non-severe SARS-CoV-2 infection. TCRdb processed the 5' RACE reads anew with MiXCR; each CDR3 protein has one entry. The profile shows about 73,000 distinct CDR3 sequences, roughly 13% of them singletons. Source material: whole blood. The source is an adult who was a healthcare worker with PCR-confirmed SARS-CoV-2 infection or an uninfected control (not recorded which).

The rearrangement links TRBV20-1 to TRBJ1-5; D unclear. Germline V gives CDR1 DFQATT, CDR2 SNEGSKA (reference sequence). This CDR3 has 16 amino acids. Trimming cost V 1 base and J 3 bases, with 16 bases left between them. CDR3 in DNA: TGCAGTGCTAGAGCCCCCCCGTCGCGGACCAATCAGCCCCAGCATTTT. Translating it yields CSARAPPSRTNQPQHF.

At least ten counts were recorded for this clonotype. The V gene is TRBV27, the J gene TRBJ2-7, with 7 bases that match TRBD1. CDR1 MNHEY and CDR2 SMNVEV come from the germline V gene (reference sequence). J gave up 4 bases and V 5 bases, and 11 bases lay outside the gene matches. The CDR3 has 15 residues. CDR3 protein: CASSPRPGQSYEQYF. The CDR3 coding sequence is TGTGCCAGCAGTCCCCGGCCGGGACAGAGTTACGAGCAGTACTTC.

This clonotype was counted only a few times. The genes are TRBV19 and TRBJ2-3; D may be TRBD1 or TRBD2 (5 bases each). CDR1 and CDR2 (germline): LNHDA, SQIVND (reference sequence). This CDR3 has 16 amino acids. The V end lost 8 bases, the J end lost 2 bases, and 20 bases lay between the germline ends. CDR3 coding DNA: TGTGCCAGTTCCGAACCGGGACGCCGGAACACAGATACGCAGTATTTT. This gives the protein CASSEPGRRNTDTQYF.

This clonotype has ten or more counts. The chain recombines TRBV5-5 with TRBJ1-6; no reliable D call. The CDR3 extends over 13 amino acids. Germline assignment: CDR1 SGHKS and CDR2 YYEKEE (reference sequence). V lost 2 bases and J 8 bases, leaving 8 bases between the germline ends. Here the CDR3 reads CASSFDPDSPLHF. CDR3 nucleotide sequence: TGTGCCAGCAGCTTCGATCCTGATTCACCCCTCCACTTT.

The genes are TRBV9 and TRBJ1-4; D is possibly TRBD1 (5 bases). The V gene's germline CDR1 is SGDLS and CDR2 YYNGEE. Trimming stripped 6 bases from V and 1 base from J, with 7 bases between. The CDR3 totals 13 residues. The CDR3 DNA reads TGTGCCAGCAATGGGGGAACTAATGAAAAACTGTTTTTT. This sequence encodes CASNGGTNEKLFF.

This clonotype turned up a few times. V is TRBV10-3 and J is TRBJ1-2; tentatively, D is TRBD1 (5 bases). The CDR3 is made up of 14 amino acids. V lost 10 bases and J lost 0, with 15 bases in between. CDR1 ENHRY and CDR2 SYGVKD come from the germline V gene. The CDR3 region is CATRDGLSNYGYTF. The CDR3 DNA reads as TGTGCCACCCGGGACGGCCTCTCTAACTATGGCTACACCTTC.

CDR3 coding DNA: TGTGCCAGCAGTTCCCGGGAACCAGATACGCAGTATTTT. Protein: CASSSREPDTQYF. The chain combines TRBV12-3 or TRBV12-4 with TRBJ2-3; a possible D gene is TRBD2 (5 bases). The CDR3 contains 13 residues. V was trimmed by 4 bases and J by 4 bases, leaving 9 bases between them.

This clonotype turned up a few times. The chain carries TRBV7-9 and TRBJ2-1, with D perhaps matching TRBD2 (5 bases). The V end lost 7 bases, the J end lost 2 bases, and 15 bases lay between the germline ends. CDR3 length: 15 residues. Germline assignment: CDR1 SEHNR and CDR2 FQNEAQ (reference sequence). The CDR3 nucleotides are TGTGCCAGCATCACGACGGGGAAGACCTACAATGAGCAGTTCTTC. This encodes CASITTGKTYNEQFF. Full variable domain (missing parts from reference TRBV7-9 and TRBJ2-1): DTGVSQNPRHKITKRGQNVTFRCDPISEHNRLYWYRQTLGQGPEFLTYFQNEAQLEKSRLLSDRFSAERPKGSFSTLEIQRTEQGDSAMYLCASITTGKTYNEQFFGPGTRLTVL.

This clonotype was observed a few times. CDR3 in DNA: TGCAGTGCTAGAGATGTCCAGGGAATCAATGAGCAGTTCTTC. Amino acids: CSARDVQGINEQFF. The chain employs TRBV20-1 and TRBJ2-1, with D perhaps TRBD1 (5 bases). CDR3 length: 14 residues. The germline V gene has CDR1 DFQATT and CDR2 SNEGSKA (reference sequence). The ends were cut back, 0 bases at V and 6 bases at J, with 12 bases in the middle.